These T cell receptor beta chains were read from a single sample in a study of CD4 T cells in relation to SARS-CoV-2 and coronaviruses. This table comes from immunoSEQ multiplex PCR, and its TCRdb copy is limited to in-frame clones, with some not included. The table lists 15,000 to 20,000 clones, over 60% of them singletons. For these receptors, no antigen is known. Sequenced: CD4+ T cells from PBMCs, cultured in vitro. Receptor source: a human donor in good health. Both conserved end residues are part of each CDR3.

V gene: TRBV10-3
CDR3 protein: CAISEWRDTQYF

V gene: TRBV14
CDR3 protein: CASSQWTGVESPLHF

V gene: TRBV10-3
CDR3 protein: CAIKGDRGNQPQHF

V gene: TRBV10-3
CDR3 protein: CAISEGGGGRPDTQYF

V gene: TRBV27
CDR3 protein: CASNINGDTGTSPLHF

V gene: TRBV5-1
CDR3 protein: CASSEIPDLNRGRMSYEQYF

V gene: TRBV11-3
CDR3 protein: CASSLGAGKTDTQYF

V gene: TRBV2
CDR3 protein: CASSVTENTEAFF

V gene: TRBV19
CDR3 protein: CASSSQGLNTEAFF

V gene: TRBV18
CDR3 protein: CASSPRGGMQPQHF

V gene: TRBV6-1
CDR3 protein: CASSERAGHSNQPQHF

V gene: TRBV2
CDR3 protein: CASSIREITDTQYF

V gene: TRBV12-3/TRBV12-4
CDR3 protein: CASSLAEGTEAFF

V gene: TRBV3-1/TRBV3-2
CDR3 protein: CASSQGFLKANTEAFF

V gene: TRBV7-9
CDR3 protein: CASSSARISPLHF

V gene: TRBV19
CDR3 protein: CASSRNWGGGHYNEQFF

V gene: TRBV12-3/TRBV12-4
CDR3 protein: CASSDRYEQYF

V gene: TRBV25-1
CDR3 protein: CASSITDTQYF

V gene: TRBV4-2
CDR3 protein: CASSQDRSSGANVLTF

V gene: TRBV2
CDR3 protein: CASARNTIYF

V gene: TRBV14
CDR3 protein: CASSHGETQYF

V gene: TRBV6-2/TRBV6-3
CDR3 protein: CASSPLYEQYF

V gene: TRBV5-4
CDR3 protein: CASSSWRGGDDGYTF

V gene: TRBV11-3
CDR3 protein: CASSLGGSTDTQYF

V gene: TRBV6-5
CDR3 protein: CASSYSAGEGYEQYF

V gene: TRBV28
CDR3 protein: CASSMTSGRANNEQFF

V gene: TRBV6-6
CDR3 protein: CASSGKTGANTEAFF

V gene: TRBV4-1
CDR3 protein: CASSQDPASGGYEQYF

V gene: TRBV6-2/TRBV6-3
CDR3 protein: CASSWGGAAIFRNEQFF

V gene: TRBV19
CDR3 protein: CASTGGTSGIYNEQFF

V gene: TRBV4-1
CDR3 protein: CASSQGGQGGGYTF

V gene: TRBV30
CDR3 protein: CAWSRDPRVYEQYF

V gene: TRBV18
CDR3 protein: CASSPGEGTEAFF

V gene: TRBV6-5
CDR3 protein: CASSPARGNTIYF

V gene: TRBV12-5
CDR3 protein: CASGPGTSGSYEQYF

V gene: TRBV6-5
CDR3 protein: CASSYWSKRNEQFF

V gene: TRBV12-3/TRBV12-4
CDR3 protein: CASSGDSGGYTF

V gene: TRBV13
CDR3 protein: CASSPPRGDRNTDTQYF

V gene: TRBV28
CDR3 protein: CASSEQRTLGYTF

V gene: TRBV6-2/TRBV6-3
CDR3 protein: CASSYPGVVTGELFF

V gene: TRBV6-6
CDR3 protein: CASSYDLQNTGELFF

V gene: TRBV24-1
CDR3 protein: CATSDFAQGTGNEQFF

V gene: TRBV27
CDR3 protein: CASSFSLNTEAFF

V gene: TRBV2
CDR3 protein: CASSVGASEAFF

V gene: TRBV11-2
CDR3 protein: CASSTLASRGQPQHF